This T cell receptor (beta chain) was retrieved from a study of cytomegalovirus exposure and HLA in healthy donors. Overall study: Prior work identified 120 million or so unique TCR beta sequences in some 200 million T cells. Regarding the study as a whole: DRB1 showed the most TCR associations and HLA-C the fewest in a later analysis, as rates varied by HLA locus. Cytomegalovirus status was reportedly diagnosed by the classifier with high sensitivity and specificity.

Use of 60 Vbeta and 13 Jbeta primers characterized the PCR. Libraries were prepared by immunoSEQ multiplex PCR; TCRdb keeps only in-frame clonotypes and omits some of them. There are 110,000 or so clones in the sample; about 74% occur only once, and roughly 2.6% lies in the top ten. Concerning this clone itself: Its antigen is currently unknown.

This CDR3 spans 13 amino acids. V dropped 0 bases and J dropped 6 bases, with 7 bases sitting between them. Germline values: CDR1 SGHDN, CDR2 FVKESK. The chain carries TRBV14 and TRBJ2-3, with unresolved D. The clonotype originates from a female donor in good health and CMV-seronegative. Sequencing input: PBMCs. CDR3 DNA sequence: TGTGCCAGCAGCCAAGATCGTCGGGATACGCAGTATTTT. Its protein product is CASSQDRRDTQYF.